The next 4 T cell receptor beta chains were all read from a single sample in a study of cytomegalovirus exposure and HLA in healthy donors. Vbeta (60) and Jbeta (13) primers were used in the PCR. The table came from immunoSEQ multiplex PCR; TCRdb's copy has only in-frame clones and leaves some out. This repertoire shows 95,000 to 110,000 clones, approximately 79% found once; its top ten account for roughly 6%. Sample: PBMCs. These receptor sequences come from a man in his sixties in good health and CMV-seropositive.

This chain connects TRBV5-1 to TRBJ2-7, with 9 bases lining up with TRBD1. This CDR3 has 15 residues. In germline, CDR1 is SGHRS, CDR2 YFSETQ. The V gene end was trimmed by 1 base and the J gene end by 3 bases; junction bases not matched to a gene: 5. The CDR3 bases are TGCGCCAGCAGCTTGACCGGGACAGGGAACTACGAGCAGTACTTC. Encoded protein: CASSLTGTGNYEQYF.

V gene TRBV15 combines with J gene TRBJ1-3; 7 bases are a match to TRBD1. J lost 1 base, V lost 3 bases, and 6 bases had no gene match. The CDR3 is 16 residues long. The germline gives CDR1 LNHNV, CDR2 YYDKDF (reference sequence). The chain's CDR3 is CATSSPGTASGNTIYF. For the CDR3, the DNA is TGTGCCACCAGCAGCCCCGGGACAGCATCTGGAAACACCATATATTTT.

CDR3 bases: TGTGCCAGCAGCTTAGCGCAATACGGCACTGAAGCTTTCTTT. Amino acids: CASSLAQYGTEAFF. This chain joins TRBV7-9 and TRBJ1-1; no clear D. The CDR3 is 14 residues long. V was pared by 0 bases and J by 4 bases, with 9 bases between. Germline V gene sequence: CDR1 SEHNR, CDR2 FQNEAQ (reference sequence).

This chain connects TRBV5-1 to TRBJ2-2, with TRBD2 matching over 8 bases. V shed 4 bases, J shed 1 base, and the junction held 9 bases outside the gene matches. Per the germline V gene, CDR1 is SGHRS and CDR2 is YFSETQ. The CDR3 has 17 amino acids. Written as DNA, the CDR3 is TGCGCCAGCAGCCTTCCGACCAGCGGGGGGAACACCGGGGAGCTGTTTTTT. This translates into CASSLPTSGGNTGELFF.